A single sample gave rise to the 17 T cell receptor beta chains below, sequenced in a study of blood T cell repertoires in COVID-19. Clones were sequenced by immunoSEQ multiplex PCR, and TCRdb holds only the in-frame ones, with some missing. Among over 200,000 clones listed, around 87% were seen once. What was sequenced was peripheral blood. All receptors derive from a woman between 50 and 59 years old with acute or convalescent COVID-19.

The chain couples TRBV18 to TRBJ2-7; 9 nucleotides align to TRBD2. The germline gives CDR1 KGHSH, CDR2 LQKENI. The CDR3 is 15 amino acids. V was pared by 3 bases and J by 5 bases, with 8 bases of the junction left unmatched. In DNA, the CDR3 is TGTGCCAGCTCACCTTATAGCGGGAGCGTCCACGAGCAGTACTTC. It specifies CASSPYSGSVHEQYF.

The chain carries TRBV28 and TRBJ1-2; D is ambiguous. Germline lookup yields CDR1 MDHEN and CDR2 SYDVKM. This CDR3 has 12 residues. V lost 5 bases and J lost 5, with 9 bases in between. In DNA, the CDR3 is TGTGCCAGCAGTCCTACGGGGTATGGCTACACCTTC. Its translation is CASSPTGYGYTF.

The CDR3 nucleotides are TGCAGCGTTGTGGGGCCGGGACAAGTTGGCTACACCTTC. Its translation: CSVVGPGQVGYTF. The chain employs TRBV29-1 and TRBJ1-2; maybe TRBD1 (6 bases). CDR1 is SQVTM, CDR2 ANQGSEA, per germline. Trimming removed 4 bases from V and 7 bases from J, with 16 bases in between. This CDR3 has 13 amino acids. Filled out from reference TRBV29-1 and TRBJ1-2, the complete variable domain reads SAVISQKPSRDICQRGTSLTIQCQVDSQVTMMFWYRQQPGQSLTLIATANQGSEATYESGFVIDKFPISRPNLTFSTLTVSNMSPEDSSIYLCSVVGPGQVGYTFGSGTRLTVV.

This clone showed up just once. The chain combines TRBV2 with TRBJ1-1; D remains unclear. V gave up 3 bases and J gave up 0 bases, with 20 bases separating them. This CDR3 has 18 residues. Germline V gene lookup returns CDR1 SNHLY and CDR2 FYNNEI. In DNA form, the CDR3 reads TGTGCCAGCAGTGAGGTTTTGCCAGGTCATAACATGAACACTGAAGCTTTCTTT. Its protein product is CASSEVLPGHNMNTEAFF.

The chain has TRBV7-7 and TRBJ2-5, with D perhaps matching TRBD1 (6 bases). The V gene's germline CDR1 is SSHAT and CDR2 FNYEAQ (reference sequence). Trimming shortened V by 5 bases and J by 5 bases, and 15 bases separated the two germline ends. This CDR3 contains 14 residues. CDR3 in DNA: TGTGCCAGCAGCCGCTCAGGGGATCGGGAGACCCAGTACTTC. Its protein is CASSRSGDRETQYF.

V and J are TRBV19 and TRBJ2-1, with TRBD2 matching over 13 bases. The CDR3 runs 14 residues. From germline, CDR1 is LNHDA and CDR2 SQIVND (reference sequence). Trimming cost V 7 bases and J 10 bases; bases outside gene matches: 7. The CDR3 region has the DNA TGTGCCAGTATCCCACTAGCGGGAGGGGGGGAGCAGTTCTTC. Amino acids: CASIPLAGGGEQFF. Full variable domain (remainder filled in from reference TRBV19 and TRBJ2-1): DGGITQSPKYLFRKEGQNVTLSCEQNLNHDAMYWYRQDPGQGLRLIYYSQIVNDFQKGDIAEGYSVSREKKESFPLTVTSAQKNPTAFYLCASIPLAGGGEQFFGPGTRLTVL.

The chain is built from TRBV28 and TRBJ2-3, with 14 bases fitting TRBD2. The CDR3 has 19 amino acids. The germline V gene encodes CDR1 MDHEN and CDR2 SYDVKM. Germline trimming cut 1 base from V and 9 bases from J; bases unmatched to any gene: 15. The CDR3 DNA is TGTGCCAGCAGTTTATCCCACAACCGACTAGCGGGAGGGAGTTGGACGCAGTATTTT. It is translated as CASSLSHNRLAGGSWTQYF. Drawing the rest from reference TRBV28 and TRBJ2-3, the complete variable domain is DVKVTQSSRYLVKRTGEKVFLECVQDMDHENMFWYRQDPGLGLRLIYFSYDVKMKEKGDIPEGYSVSREKKERFSLILESASTNQTSMYLCASSLSHNRLAGGSWTQYFGPGTRLTVL.

The V gene is TRBV5-4, the J gene TRBJ1-2, with D perhaps matching TRBD1 (6 bases). V was pared by 0 bases and J by 3 bases, with 9 bases between. The CDR3 consists of 14 residues. Germline V gene lookup returns CDR1 SGHNT and CDR2 YYREEE (reference sequence). CDR3 region: CASSLGTADYGYTF. The CDR3 coding sequence is TGTGCCAGCAGCTTGGGGACAGCAGACTATGGCTACACCTTC.

The chain couples TRBV28 to TRBJ1-5; the D gene is possibly TRBD1 (5 bases). The CDR3 has 14 amino acids. V was shortened by 7 bases and J by 4 bases, with 14 bases between the two germline ends. Germline CDR1 reads MDHEN; CDR2 reads SYDVKM. The CDR3 is CASIPGGGNQPQHF. The CDR3 coding sequence is TGTGCCAGCATCCCCGGGGGGGGGAATCAGCCCCAGCATTTT.

In its sample, this clone was seen once. The gene calls are TRBV7-9 and TRBJ1-4, with D perhaps TRBD1 (5 bases). Trimming removed 3 bases from V and 7 bases from J, with 6 bases in between. Germline V CDR1 and CDR2: SEHNR, FQNEAQ (reference sequence). This CDR3 has 12 amino acids. CDR3 DNA sequence: TGTGCCAGCAGCTTCAGGGTTGAAAAACTGTTTTTT. Amino acids: CASSFRVEKLFF.

The chain employs TRBV19 and TRBJ2-3, with D possibly being TRBD2 (6 bases). V was clipped by 7 bases and J by 0 bases, with 11 bases between them. CDR3 size: 14 residues. Germline CDR1 is LNHDA and CDR2 is SQIVND (reference sequence). CDR3 bases: TGTGCCAGTATTGGGAGGACTAGCACAGATACGCAGTATTTT. This sequence encodes CASIGRTSTDTQYF.

The chain is built from TRBV7-2 and TRBJ2-3, with no clear D. CDR1 is SGHTA and CDR2 is FQGNSA in the germline V gene. This CDR3 region has 16 residues. The germline V and J ends were trimmed by 3 bases and 0 bases, with 13 bases remaining between them. The chain's CDR3 is CASSLNSPSSTDTQYF. Here the CDR3 DNA reads TGTGCCAGCAGCTTGAACAGCCCATCTAGCACAGATACGCAGTATTTT.

In its sample, this clone was seen once. The CDR3 spells CASSRAGSSYEQYF. In nucleotides, the CDR3 is TGCGCCAGCAGCCGCGCGGGGAGCTCCTACGAGCAGTACTTC. The V gene is TRBV5-1, the J gene TRBJ2-7; the D gene is possibly TRBD2 (6 bases). Per germline, CDR1 SGHRS and CDR2 YFSETQ. The germline V and J ends were trimmed by 4 bases and 0 bases, with 11 bases remaining between them. This CDR3 has 14 amino acids.

V is TRBV9 and J is TRBJ1-5; 10 bases match TRBD1. In germline, CDR1 is SGDLS, CDR2 YYNGEE. V gave up 9 bases and J gave up 6 bases; unmatched junction bases: 24. The CDR3 has 19 amino acids. CDR3 protein: CANGSGVITPGTGVQPQHF. The CDR3 bases are TGTGCCAACGGCTCTGGTGTCATCACCCCCGGGACAGGGGTTCAGCCCCAGCATTTT.

V and J are TRBV19 and TRBJ1-1; D may be TRBD1 (6 bases). This CDR3 is built from 14 residues. V shed 6 bases and J shed 6 bases, with 17 bases lying between them. Germline V gives CDR1 LNHDA, CDR2 SQIVND (reference sequence). The CDR3 is CASRNRESSAEAFF. CDR3 coding DNA: TGTGCCAGTAGAAACAGGGAAAGTAGCGCTGAAGCTTTCTTT.

The chain recombines TRBV28 with TRBJ1-1, with 10 bases matching TRBD1. The CDR3 spans 16 residues. The germline CDR1 and CDR2 sequences are MDHEN and SYDVKM. Trimming removed 6 bases from V and 1 base from J; junction bases left unmatched: 8. CDR3 in DNA: TGTGCCAGCAGCTATGGGACAGGGGTACAGAACACTGAAGCTTTCTTT. This gives the protein CASSYGTGVQNTEAFF. The full variable domain, completed using reference TRBV28 and TRBJ1-1, is DVKVTQSSRYLVKRTGEKVFLECVQDMDHENMFWYRQDPGLGLRLIYFSYDVKMKEKGDIPEGYSVSREKKERFSLILESASTNQTSMYLCASSYGTGVQNTEAFFGQGTRLTVV.

In the case of this clone: The same CDR3 can be traced to other DNA sequences in this sample. The chain recombines TRBV3-1 (or the pseudogene TRBV3-2) with TRBJ2-1; 7 bases map to TRBD2. CDR3 size: 15 residues. Germline V CDR1 and CDR2: LGHDT, YNNKEL (reference sequence). The trim removed 4 bases at V and 0 bases at J, leaving 3 bases unmatched. CDR3 bases: TGTGCCAGCAGCCCTAGCGGAAGCTCCTACAATGAGCAGTTCTTC. Its protein product is CASSPSGSSYNEQFF.